This T cell receptor (beta chain) was sequenced during a study of identical twins. Note on this clonotype: Antigen specificity is unknown.

Germline lookup yields CDR1 SGHRS and CDR2 YFSETQ. The CDR3 has 13 residues. Deletions cut 0 bases from V and 6 bases from J, with 9 bases between. Study-wide results and limits: Insertion counts were lower in abundant cord blood beta clonotypes, a trend that memory repertoires did not show.

From the 5' RACE reads, TCRdb called clonotypes with MiXCR, one entry per CDR3 protein. The repertoire holds hundreds of thousands of distinct CDR3 sequences, with less than 9% as singletons. These same data were also listed under a study on yellow fever vaccine responses in identical twins.

Sequencing was performed on PBMCs. This chain links TRBV5-1 with TRBJ1-1, with D uncertain. The origin of this receptor is a woman between 18 and 29 years old in good health. The CDR3 reads CASSLEFVAEAFF. DNA for the CDR3: TGCGCCAGCAGCTTGGAATTCGTCGCTGAAGCTTTCTTT.